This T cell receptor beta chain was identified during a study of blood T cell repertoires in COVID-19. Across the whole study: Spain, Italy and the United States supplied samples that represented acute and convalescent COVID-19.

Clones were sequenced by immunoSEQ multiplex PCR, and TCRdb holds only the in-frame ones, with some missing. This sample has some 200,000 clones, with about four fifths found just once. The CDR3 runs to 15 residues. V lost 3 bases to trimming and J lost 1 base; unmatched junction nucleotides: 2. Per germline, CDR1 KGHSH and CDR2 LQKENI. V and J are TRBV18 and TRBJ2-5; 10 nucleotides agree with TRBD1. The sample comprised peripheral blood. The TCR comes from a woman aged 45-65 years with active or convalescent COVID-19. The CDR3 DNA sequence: TGTGCCAGCTCACCGGGACAGGGGCTCCAAGAGACCCAGTACTTC. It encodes CASSPGQGLQETQYF.